The 18 T cell receptor beta chains listed next were all sequenced from one sample in a study of post-analysis software for immune sequencing data. Regarding the study as a whole: Five TRBV segments were significantly more frequent in patients than in controls. TRBV5-6, TRBV5-1 and TRBV20-1 were among these segments.

These receptors have no identified antigens. Each TCR beta cDNA library carried unique molecular identifiers. MiXCR was run by TCRdb on the PCR reads, yielding one entry per CDR3 protein. Of about 540,000 distinct CDR3 sequences listed, 34% were seen once; the top ten hold 6%. Sequencing used blood. These receptors all stem from a girl between 2 and 17 years old with multiple sclerosis.

The chain recombines TRBV5-1 with TRBJ1-1; perhaps TRBD1 as D (5 bases). CDR3 length: 13 amino acids. Germline V lookup: CDR1 SGHRS, CDR2 YFSETQ. V was trimmed by 6 bases and J by 5 bases, leaving 14 bases between them. The CDR3 region has the DNA TGCGCCAGCAACAGCCGGGGGGGGACTGAAGCTTTCTTT. It specifies CASNSRGGTEAFF.

The chain uses TRBV5-4 and TRBJ1-2; D gene unclear. V lost 0 bases and J 4 bases, leaving 10 bases between the germline ends. This CDR3 spans 14 amino acids. The germline gives CDR1 SGHNT, CDR2 YYREEE (reference sequence). DNA of the CDR3: TGTGCCAGCAGCTTGGACGAGAGAAGCTATGGCTACACCTTC. Protein: CASSLDERSYGYTF. Drawing the rest from reference TRBV5-4 and TRBJ1-2, the complete variable domain is ETGVTQSPTHLIKTRGQQVTLRCSSQSGHNTVSWYQQALGQGPQFIFQYYREEENGRGNFPPRFSGLQFPNYSSELNVNALELDDSALYLCASSLDERSYGYTFGSGTRLTVV.

The chain links TRBV7-2 to TRBJ2-1; 9 bases fit TRBD1. The J segment lost 7 bases and the V segment lost 5 bases, leaving 9 bases of the junction unmatched. This CDR3 is 15 amino acids long. Germline V CDR1 and CDR2: SGHTA, FQGNSA. Here the CDR3 reads CASSPRTGAYNEQFF. Written as DNA, the CDR3 is TGTGCCAGCAGCCCACGGACAGGGGCTTATAATGAGCAGTTCTTC.

This clonotype was detected only a few times. V and J are TRBV7-8 and TRBJ2-5; 7 nucleotides agree with TRBD1. Germline V gene data show CDR1 as SGHVS and CDR2 as FQNEAQ. V lost 4 bases, J lost 4 bases, and 6 bases stayed unmatched. The CDR3 runs 14 residues. This CDR3 reads CASSSGTAGETQYF. DNA for the CDR3: TGTGCCAGCAGCTCAGGGACAGCCGGAGAGACCCAGTACTTC. The variable domain in full, completed from reference TRBV7-8 and TRBJ2-5, reads GAGVSQSPRYKVAKRGQDVALRCDPISGHVSLFWYQQALGQGPEFLTYFQNEAQLDKSGLPSDRFFAERPEGSVSTLKIQRTQQEDSAVYLCASSSGTAGETQYFGPGTRLLVL.

The V and J genes are TRBV4-1 and TRBJ2-1; TRBD2 might be the D (6 bases). There are 12 residues in the CDR3. V was trimmed by 3 bases and J by 10 bases, leaving 10 bases between them. Germline CDR1 reads MGHRA; CDR2 reads YSYEKL. Here the CDR3 DNA reads TGCGCCAGCAGCCAGAGGGAGGTGGAGCAGTTCTTC. Translating gives CASSQREVEQFF.

In this sample, this clonotype turned up a few times. The chain is built from TRBV11-2 and TRBJ2-7, with unresolved D. The germline V and J ends were trimmed by 1 base and 7 bases, with 14 bases remaining between them. The CDR3 extends over 14 amino acids. CDR1 is SGHAT, CDR2 FQNNGV, per germline. The CDR3, as DNA: TGTGCCAGCAGCTTAGCGACTCGGGCTAGGGAGCAGTACTTC. Protein product: CASSLATRAREQYF.

The sample holds one count of this clonotype. The chain links TRBV19 to TRBJ1-1; 12 positions agree with TRBD1. The CDR3 spans 15 residues. The germline gives CDR1 LNHDA, CDR2 SQIVND (reference sequence). Trimming at V came to 6 bases and at J to 3 bases, leaving 5 bases not matched to a gene. The DNA for the CDR3 is TGTGCCAGTAGGGGGGACAGGGGGCATTACACTGAAGCTTTCTTT. Its protein is CASRGDRGHYTEAFF.

This chain joins TRBV20-1 and TRBJ1-2; D might be TRBD1 (6 bases). The CDR3 has 15 amino acids. V lost 3 bases, J lost 4 bases, and 18 bases lay in between. Germline V lookup: CDR1 DFQATT, CDR2 SNEGSKA (reference sequence). This CDR3 reads CSASKTRGVGYGYTF. The CDR3 DNA sequence: TGCAGTGCTAGCAAAACGAGGGGGGTTGGCTATGGCTACACCTTC.

A single count supports this clonotype. V usage is TRBV27 and J usage is TRBJ2-7; 7 bases fit TRBD1. Germline V gene lookup returns CDR1 MNHEY and CDR2 SMNVEV (reference sequence). With V trimmed by 5 bases and J by 4 bases, 11 bases remained unmatched. This CDR3 has 15 amino acids. In nucleotides, the CDR3 is TGTGCCAGCAGTCACGCCGGGACAGCATTATACGAGCAGTACTTC. Translated: CASSHAGTALYEQYF.

This chain connects TRBV20-1 to TRBJ2-4; D gene uncertain. With 6 bases removed from V and 0 bases from J, the gap between germline ends came to 15 bases. CDR1 is DFQATT and CDR2 is SNEGSKA in the germline V gene (reference sequence). This CDR3 is 15 amino acids long. The CDR3 nucleotides read TGCAGTGCGCCTCTCCATGCGGTAGCCAAAAACATTCAGTACTTC. Protein sequence: CSAPLHAVAKNIQYF.

The count of this clonotype is one. The rearrangement joins TRBV7-2 to TRBJ2-1, with D uncertain. This CDR3 region has 17 residues. CDR1 SGHTA and CDR2 FQGNSA come from the germline V gene. Trimming removed 5 bases from V and 5 bases from J, with 22 bases in between. CDR3 sequence reads: CASSTPTPISLDNEQFF. For the CDR3, the DNA is TGTGCCAGCAGCACCCCAACCCCAATTTCGCTAGACAATGAGCAGTTCTTC.

The genes are TRBV7-2 and TRBJ2-1, with D perhaps matching TRBD2 (6 bases). The V gene's germline CDR1 is SGHTA and CDR2 FQGNSA. The ends were cut back, 5 bases at V and 6 bases at J, with 11 bases in the middle. CDR3 length: 13 residues. CDR3 protein: CASSPGGTNEQFF. CDR3 nucleotide sequence: TGTGCCAGCAGCCCCGGCGGGACCAATGAGCAGTTCTTC. Full variable domain (remainder filled in from reference TRBV7-2 and TRBJ2-1): GAGVSQSPSNKVTEKGKDVELRCDPISGHTALYWYRQSLGQGLEFLIYFQGNSAPDKSGLPSDRFSAERTGGSVSTLTIQRTQQEDSAVYLCASSPGGTNEQFFGPGTRLTVL.

The V gene is TRBV5-1, the J gene TRBJ2-1; 10 positions agree with TRBD1. The junction had 13 bases not matched to a gene; V was cut back by 4 bases and J by 6 bases. The CDR3 loop spans 17 amino acids. CDR1 SGHRS and CDR2 YFSETQ come from the germline V gene. The CDR3 DNA follows: TGCGCCAGCAGCCGAGCGGTCCGGGACAGGGGATCCAATGAGCAGTTCTTC. Translating gives CASSRAVRDRGSNEQFF.

This chain links TRBV7-9 with TRBJ2-5; D possibly corresponds to TRBD2 (6 bases). Germline CDR1 is SEHNR and CDR2 is FQNEAQ (reference sequence). V gave up 1 base and J gave up 10 bases, with 10 bases separating them. The CDR3 is 12 amino acids. CDR3 coding DNA: TGTGCCAGCAGCTTAGGCGGTAGCGGCCAGTACTTC. Translating it yields CASSLGGSGQYF.

With respect to this clonotype: A junction boundary mismatches the germline segment, possibly from a read error. The chain combines TRBV7-2 with TRBJ2-3, with 9 bases matching TRBD2. The length of the CDR3 is 15 residues. CDR1 is SGHTA, CDR2 FQGNSA, per germline. As DNA, the CDR3 is TGCGCCAGCAGCTTGGGCGGGGGGGCCGGAGATACGCAGTATTTT. The encoded protein is CASSLGGGAGDTQYF.

This chain uses TRBV6-5 with TRBJ2-6; 9 bases are a match to TRBD1. The CDR3 is made up of 17 amino acids. Germline CDR1 is MNHEY and CDR2 is SVGAGI. Unmatched junction bases numbered 0, after V lost 0 bases and J lost 0 bases. CDR3 sequence reads: CASSYSTGGSGANVLTF. As DNA, the CDR3 is TGTGCCAGCAGTTACTCGACAGGGGGCTCTGGGGCCAACGTCCTGACTTTC.

This clonotype was detected a few times. V and J are TRBV10-3 and TRBJ2-5; D ambiguous. Germline assignment: CDR1 ENHRY and CDR2 SYGVKD. Trimming took 6 bases from V and 0 from J, leaving 8 bases between them. The CDR3 runs to 13 residues. The CDR3 is CAIRPVDQETQYF. CDR3 nucleotide sequence: TGTGCCATCAGGCCCGTAGACCAAGAGACCCAGTACTTC.

The chain joins TRBV7-2 to TRBJ2-1; either TRBD1 or TRBD2 may fit D (5 bases each). The V end lost 3 bases, the J end lost 13 bases, and 13 bases lay between the germline ends. CDR1 SGHTA and CDR2 FQGNSA come from the germline V gene. The CDR3 totals 12 residues. CDR3 amino acids: CASSLAGTRQFF. The CDR3 DNA reads TGTGCCAGCAGCTTGGCCGGGACCAGACAGTTCTTC.